Shown below are 5 T cell receptor beta chains from a single sample sequenced in a study of neurological immune-mediated disorders. TCRdb re-called the 5' RACE reads with MiXCR, one entry per CDR3 protein. This table holds some 60,000 distinct CDR3 sequences, roughly 9.8% found once. The time point denotes: longitudinal time-point 2. Material: PBMCs. These TCRs come from a man aged 25 to 45 in good health.

This clonotype appeared a few times. This rearrangement joins TRBV3-1 to TRBJ2-5, with 11 bases that match TRBD1. Germline V CDR1 and CDR2: LGHDT, YNNKEL (reference sequence). Germline trimming cut 0 bases from V and 5 bases from J; bases unmatched to any gene: 2. This CDR3 region has 15 residues. CDR3 in DNA: TGTGCCAGCAGCCAAGACCGGGACAGGGGGGAGACCCAGTACTTC. Translation: CASSQDRDRGETQYF.

This clonotype has only one observation. This rearrangement joins TRBV29-1 to TRBJ2-3; possible D gene TRBD2, 6 bases. From germline, CDR1 is SQVTM and CDR2 ANQGSEA. The CDR3 is 13 residues long. V lost 3 bases and J 8 bases, leaving 15 bases between the germline ends. The CDR3 protein is CSVDSLAISTQYF. The CDR3 DNA reads TGCAGCGTTGACAGCCTAGCGATCTCTACGCAGTATTTT.

As for this clonotype: Given a much more abundant clone one base away, this may be a read error. The chain combines TRBV6-5 with TRBJ2-1, with D tentatively TRBD2 (5 bases). Trimming left V 2 bases short and J 2 bases short, with 19 bases between. Per germline, CDR1 MNHEY and CDR2 SVGAGI. CDR3 length: 18 amino acids. The CDR3 region has the DNA TGTGCCAGCAGTTACCACCGTCAAGGGAGAGACCCCTACAATGAGCAGTTCTTC. This codes for CASSYHRQGRDPYNEQFF.

This sequence joins TRBV10-2 and TRBJ1-5, with TRBD1 matching over 7 bases. V was pared by 0 bases and J by 4 bases, with 3 bases of the junction left unmatched. The CDR3 sequence is 15 residues long. CDR1 is WSHSY, CDR2 SAAADI, per germline. CDR3 in DNA: TGCGCCAGCAGTGAGTCCGTGACAGGGAATCAGCCCCAGCATTTT. Protein: CASSESVTGNQPQHF.

This clonotype has at least ten counts. The genes are TRBV12-3 or TRBV12-4 and TRBJ1-1; D is perhaps TRBD1 (5 bases). This CDR3 region has 14 residues. V was trimmed by 6 bases and J by 4 bases, leaving 15 bases between them. The CDR3 is CASSTDGAGTEAFF. The CDR3 nucleotides are TGTGCCAGCAGCACGGACGGGGCAGGCACTGAAGCTTTCTTT.